The 15 T cell receptor beta chains below all came from one sample that was sequenced in a study of blood T cell repertoires in COVID-19. TCRdb keeps only in-frame clones here, not all; method: immunoSEQ multiplex PCR. The sample lists more than 250,000 clones; approximately 84% were seen once. Sequences were obtained from PBMCs or T cells enriched from blood (not recorded which). All receptors come from a woman between 18 and 30 years old who had recovered from COVID-19.

The genes are TRBV9 and TRBJ1-5, with TRBD1 identical over 8 bases. Trimming at V came to 3 bases and at J to 5 bases, leaving 4 bases not matched to a gene. Germline values: CDR1 SGDLS, CDR2 YYNGEE. This CDR3 is 14 amino acids long. The DNA of the CDR3 is TGTGCCAGCAGCGAGGGACAGGCGGATCAGCCCCAGCATTTT. Translating it yields CASSEGQADQPQHF.

The chain combines TRBV3-1 (or the pseudogene TRBV3-2) with TRBJ1-5; the match to TRBD1 covers 7 bases. Looked up from germline, CDR1 is LGHDT and CDR2 is YNNKEL (reference sequence). J lost 6 bases, V lost 4 bases, and 9 bases had no gene match. The CDR3 consists of 15 residues. For the CDR3, the DNA is TGTGCCAGCAGCCTTTCCCAGGGGGGCGGTCAGCCCCAGCATTTT. Protein: CASSLSQGGGQPQHF.

This chain joins TRBV2 and TRBJ1-2; TRBD1 agrees at 9 bases. CDR1 and CDR2 from the germline V gene are SNHLY and FYNNEI. The CDR3 is made up of 15 amino acids. V was pared by 9 bases and J by 6 bases, with 14 bases of the junction left unmatched. The CDR3 loop reads CASAQGQGLLDGYTF. The CDR3 nucleotides are TGTGCCAGTGCCCAGGGACAGGGTCTCCTGGATGGCTACACCTTC.

The chain has TRBV2 and TRBJ1-1; no firm D call. This CDR3 has 14 residues. V dropped 6 bases and J dropped 1 base, with 12 bases sitting between them. Germline loops: CDR1 SNHLY, CDR2 FYNNEI. The CDR3 sequence is CASRSSGPNTEAFF. CDR3 nucleotides: TGTGCCAGCAGAAGCTCAGGCCCGAACACTGAAGCTTTCTTT.

CDR3 sequence: CASSSTGNKYGYTF. The CDR3, as DNA: TGTGCCAGCAGCTCGACAGGGAACAAATATGGCTACACCTTC. The rearrangement uses TRBV5-4 and TRBJ1-2, with 7 bases that match TRBD1. V lost 3 bases, J lost 5 bases, and 7 bases stayed unmatched. The CDR3 is 14 amino acids. CDR1 is SGHNT, CDR2 YYREEE, per germline (reference sequence).

This rearrangement joins TRBV4-1 to TRBJ2-2; D gene ambiguous. This CDR3 has 12 residues. V shed 3 bases and J shed 7 bases, with 6 bases lying between them. Germline CDR1 and CDR2: MGHRA and YSYEKL. The CDR3 loop is CASSHNFGELFF. The CDR3 bases are TGCGCCAGCAGCCATAATTTCGGGGAGCTGTTTTTT.

J is TRBJ2-5 and V is TRBV3-1 (or the pseudogene TRBV3-2); tentatively, D is TRBD2 (5 bases). Germline-derived CDR1 and CDR2 are LGHDT and YNNKEL (reference sequence). This CDR3 is built from 13 residues. Trimming shortened V by 1 base and J by 5 bases, and 8 bases separated the two germline ends. The CDR3 DNA reads as TGTGCCAGCAGCCAAGCCGGGATGGAGACCCAGTACTTC. Protein sequence: CASSQAGMETQYF.

This sequence joins TRBV2 and TRBJ1-5; D remains ambiguous. Germline V CDR1 and CDR2: SNHLY, FYNNEI. The CDR3 has 14 amino acids. The V end was cut by 5 bases, the J end by 0 bases, with 8 bases between. CDR3 DNA: TGTGCCAGCAGTACACAGAGTAGCAATCAGCCCCAGCATTTT. It yields the protein CASSTQSSNQPQHF.

The CDR3 loop reads CASHGQDEKLFF. As DNA, the CDR3 is TGTGCCAGCCACGGACAAGATGAAAAACTGTTTTTT. This chain connects TRBV6-5 to TRBJ1-4; D perhaps matches TRBD1 (5 bases). The V and J ends lost 8 bases and 6 bases respectively, with 10 bases between them. CDR3 length: 12 residues. The germline CDR1 and CDR2 sequences are MNHEY and SVGAGI.

The CDR3 is CASSGDSLNYNEQFF. The CDR3 DNA is TGCGCCAGCAGTGGGGACAGCCTTAACTACAATGAGCAGTTCTTC. The genes are TRBV10-2 and TRBJ2-1; 7 bases fit TRBD1. CDR3 length: 15 residues. The germline V gene encodes CDR1 WSHSY and CDR2 SAAADI. With 4 bases clipped from V and 3 bases from J, the junction kept 6 bases outside the gene matches.

The V and J genes are TRBV28 and TRBJ1-2, with 7 bases identical to TRBD1. CDR3 length: 13 amino acids. Looked up from germline, CDR1 is MDHEN and CDR2 is SYDVKM. The V segment lost 4 bases and the J segment 6 bases; nucleotides outside the gene matches: 5. Written as DNA, the CDR3 is TGTGCCAGCAGTTCCGGGACAGCGAATGGCTACACCTTC. It codes for CASSSGTANGYTF.

This clone occurred once. The chain recombines TRBV9 with TRBJ1-5, with TRBD1 matching over 10 bases. Germline V CDR1 and CDR2: SGDLS, YYNGEE. With 4 bases clipped from V and 7 bases from J, the junction kept 5 bases outside the gene matches. This CDR3 region has 14 residues. The CDR3 is CASSSDRGIQPQHF. In nucleotides, the CDR3 is TGTGCCAGCAGCTCGGACAGGGGGATCCAGCCCCAGCATTTT.

The CDR3: CASSDSGRVDGYTF. Here the CDR3 DNA reads TGTGCCAGCAGTGACTCAGGGAGGGTAGACGGCTACACCTTC. V usage is TRBV6-4 and J usage is TRBJ1-2; D unresolved. Trimming stripped 0 bases from V and 8 bases from J, with 13 bases between. From germline, CDR1 is MRHNA and CDR2 SNTAGT. The CDR3 spans 14 residues.

The V and J genes are TRBV19 and TRBJ1-2, with a possible D match to TRBD1 (6 bases). Looked up from germline, CDR1 is LNHDA and CDR2 is SQIVND (reference sequence). Trimming pared 6 bases from V and 5 bases from J, leaving 13 bases between. The CDR3 loop spans 13 amino acids. Here the CDR3 DNA reads TGTGCCAGTAGCCTGACAGGCCGGTATGGCTACACCTTC. It translates to CASSLTGRYGYTF.

The CDR3 DNA follows: TGTGCCAGCAGTGGAGGGACATGGATTGCTGGAAACACCATATATTTT. Amino acids: CASSGGTWIAGNTIYF. The chain is built from TRBV6-1 and TRBJ1-3; D is perhaps TRBD1 (6 bases). Trimming removed 4 bases from V and 2 bases from J, with 15 bases in between. Per the germline V gene, CDR1 is MNHNS and CDR2 is SASEGT. CDR3 length equals 16 residues.